Sequencing of this TCR beta chain was carried out in a study of response to subunit inactivated influenza vaccine. TCRdb re-called the RT-PCR reads through MiXCR, storing one row per CDR3 protein. The data hold about 650,000 distinct CDR3 sequences, with about a sixth observed a single time. There are 17 residues in the CDR3. Trimming stripped 2 bases from V and 0 bases from J, with 17 bases between. CDR1 and CDR2 from the germline V gene are MGHRA and YSYEKL. The table lists this clonotype with a few counts. Its antigen is still unknown. Study-wide results and limits: T cells newly recruited by each seasonal influenza vaccination are few, the authors suggested.

The rearrangement uses TRBV4-1 and TRBJ2-7; weak D call: TRBD2 (6 bases). The sample in question was PBMCs from blood, obtained 12 days after vaccination. The receptor was derived from a man aged 50 to 60 who received an inactivated influenza vaccine. CDR3 amino acids: CASSQSLVLTSSYEQYF. The CDR3 DNA reads as TGCGCCAGCAGCCAAAGCCTAGTATTGACTAGCTCCTACGAGCAGTACTTC.